The 26 T cell receptor beta chains in this list originate from one sample, sequenced in a study of CD8+CD57+ T cells in acquired aplastic anemia (dated by TCRdb to the late 2010s). Patients chosen for sequencing had shown expansion of CD8+CD57+ cells by flow cytometry. Sequencing relied on an Illumina HiSeq 2000. Profiling of TCR beta VDJ combinations and CDR3 sequences used genomic DNA as the template. In-frame beta chains were kept once TCRdb had trimmed the public reads at Q25 with fastp and called clones with MiXCR. Rows are combined by CDR3 protein, so each entry shows the most common genes and DNA. The sample contains around 160,000 distinct CDR3 sequences, under 55% of them found a single time. Approximately 3% of the sample goes to the ten largest clones. Sequencing was done on a sample of sorted CD4+, CD8+, or CD8+CD57+ T cells (not recorded which) from PBMCs. The receptors come from a human donor with aplastic anemia.

The genes are TRBV29-1 and TRBJ2-3; TRBD2 is a possible D gene (5 bases). This CDR3 spans 14 amino acids. Trimming took off 1 base at V and 11 bases at J, with 19 bases between the two ends. In germline, CDR1 is SQVTM, CDR2 ANQGSEA. CDR3 DNA: TGCAGCGTTGAAGTGGGAGTCCCCTACAATGAGCAGTATTTT. Its protein product is CSVEVGVPYNEQYF.

This clonotype was counted at least ten times. The CDR3 sequence is CSAYYFMGLAGEWDTQYF. The CDR3 nucleotides are TGCAGTGCTTACTACTTCATGGGGCTAGCGGGTGAATGGGATACGCAGTATTTT. The V gene is TRBV20-1, the J gene TRBJ2-3; 8 bases agree with TRBD2. Germline CDR1 DFQATT, CDR2 SNEGSKA (reference sequence). The V gene end was trimmed by 5 bases and the J gene end by 6 bases; junction bases not matched to a gene: 22. The CDR3 length is 18 residues.

The chain employs TRBV20-1 and TRBJ2-3; a weak D match, TRBD1 (5 bases). The germline CDR1 and CDR2 sequences are DFQATT and SNEGSKA (reference sequence). V dropped 6 bases and J dropped 2 bases, with 9 bases sitting between them. The CDR3 runs 12 residues. The CDR3 loop reads CSARQFTDTQYF. CDR3 nucleotides: TGCAGTGCACGACAGTTCACAGATACGCAGTATTTT.

With respect to this clonotype: A read error is possible here, since a much larger clone lies one base away. The chain has TRBV5-1 and TRBJ1-1; D may be TRBD1 (5 bases). The CDR3 covers 14 residues. Germline V gene lookup returns CDR1 SGHRS and CDR2 YFSETQ. CDR3 protein: CASGARTANTDAFF. The CDR3 nucleotides read TGCGCCAGCGGGGCCCGGACGGCTAACACTGACGCTTTCTTT.

This clonotype was counted at least ten times. V gene TRBV20-1 combines with J gene TRBJ1-4, with TRBD1 matching 9 bases. In germline, CDR1 is DFQATT, CDR2 SNEGSKA (reference sequence). The CDR3 sequence is 15 residues long. V shed 0 bases and J 6 bases; nucleotides not matched to a gene: 5. The CDR3 is CSARDPGTGYEKLFF. The CDR3 DNA is TGCAGTGCTAGAGATCCCGGGACAGGGTATGAAAAACTGTTTTTT.

The chain links TRBV27 to TRBJ1-2, with 8 bases that match TRBD1. The germline gives CDR1 MNHEY, CDR2 SMNVEV (reference sequence). After removal of 4 bases from V and 7 bases from J, the junction contained 14 bases not matched to a gene. There are 16 residues in the CDR3. Here the CDR3 reads CASSSDRGATWGGYTF. The CDR3 DNA follows: TGTGCCAGCAGTTCAGACAGGGGCGCGACCTGGGGTGGCTACACCTTC.

This clonotype came up a few times. The chain uses TRBV2 and TRBJ2-2; 7 positions match TRBD1. Germline CDR1 and CDR2: SNHLY and FYNNEI. CDR3 length: 15 amino acids. The V segment lost 6 bases and the J segment 2 bases; nucleotides outside the gene matches: 6. The CDR3 bases are TGTGCCAGCAGGCCCGGGACAGTTAACACCGGGGAGCTGTTTTTT. As protein: CASRPGTVNTGELFF.

The gene calls are TRBV11-1 and TRBJ2-3, with D perhaps assigned TRBD1 or TRBD2 (5 bases each). This CDR3 contains 16 residues. Trimming took 5 bases from V and 0 from J, leaving 15 bases between them. The germline V gene has CDR1 SGHAT and CDR2 FQDESV (reference sequence). The CDR3 bases are TGTGCCAGCAGCAGGGACGGGATAAGAAGCACAGATACGCAGTATTTT. Amino acid sequence: CASSRDGIRSTDTQYF.

This clonotype turned up a few times. The V and J genes are TRBV28 and TRBJ2-5, with 9 bases that match TRBD1. Trimming removed 3 bases from V and 5 bases from J; junction bases left unmatched: 4. Per the germline V gene, CDR1 is MDHEN and CDR2 is SYDVKM. The CDR3 runs 14 residues. CDR3 coding DNA: TGTGCCAGCAGTTTTGGGACAGGGACCGAGACCCAGTACTTC. It encodes CASSFGTGTETQYF.

The chain links TRBV19 to TRBJ1-1; a weak D match, TRBD1 (6 bases). This CDR3 is 13 amino acids long. V lost 6 bases and J lost 4, with 12 bases in between. Germline V lookup: CDR1 LNHDA, CDR2 SQIVND (reference sequence). The CDR3 here is CASSDRRGTEAFF. The CDR3 region has the DNA TGTGCCAGTAGCGACAGGAGGGGCACTGAAGCTTTCTTT.

This chain uses TRBV20-1 with TRBJ1-1; possible D gene TRBD1, 5 bases. The CDR3 contains 18 residues. Germline-derived CDR1 and CDR2 are DFQATT and SNEGSKA (reference sequence). Trimming removed 0 bases from V and 2 bases from J, with 22 bases in between. CDR3 DNA sequence: TGCAGTGCTAGAGAGAGGGGCCTTCGGACATTCATCAACACTGAAGCTTTCTTT. Translation: CSARERGLRTFINTEAFF.

J is TRBJ2-7 and V is TRBV24-1, with 7 bases aligning to TRBD1. V lost 7 bases, J lost 0 bases, and 2 bases stayed unmatched. The CDR3 is 13 amino acids. The germline CDR1 and CDR2 sequences are KGHDR and SFDVKD. The CDR3 coding sequence is TGTGCCACCAGAAGGGACAGCTCCTACGAGCAGTACTTC. Protein product: CATRRDSSYEQYF.

This clonotype was counted at least ten times. This chain connects TRBV12-3 or TRBV12-4 to TRBJ1-1; tentatively, D is TRBD1 (6 bases). The CDR3 extends over 17 amino acids. V lost 5 bases, J lost 6 bases, and 25 bases lay in between. For the CDR3, the DNA is TGTGCCAGCAGTCCGAGCTTATGGGGGCCAAAGGGATCTGAAGCTTTCTTT. Translating gives CASSPSLWGPKGSEAFF.

V usage is TRBV25-1 and J usage is TRBJ2-1; TRBD2 matches 14 bases. V was pared by 4 bases and J by 9 bases, with 8 bases of the junction left unmatched. Germline CDR1 MGHDK, CDR2 SYGVNS. The CDR3 loop spans 16 amino acids. In DNA, the CDR3 is TGTGCCAGCAGTGCCGGGACTAGCGGGAGTGGATTTGAGCAGTTCTTC. Its translation is CASSAGTSGSGFEQFF.

This sequence joins TRBV6-2 or TRBV6-3 and TRBJ2-7; TRBD2 might be the D (5 bases). The length of the CDR3 is 16 residues. Trimming removed 0 bases at V and 8 bases at J, with 20 bases between. From germline, CDR1 is MNHEY and CDR2 SVGEGT. In nucleotides, the CDR3 is TGTGCCAGCAGTTACTCGAGTTCGGGGTGGCCTAATAAGCAGTACTTC. Protein product: CASSYSSSGWPNKQYF.

This clonotype has at least ten counts. The rearrangement links TRBV19 to TRBJ2-2, with 11 bases matching TRBD2. Germline CDR1 and CDR2: LNHDA and SQIVND (reference sequence). This CDR3 is 16 amino acids long. The trim removed 7 bases at V and 5 bases at J, leaving 9 bases unmatched. Here the CDR3 reads CASIRLAGRGTGELFF. CDR3 bases: TGTGCCAGTATCCGACTAGCGGGGAGGGGAACCGGGGAGCTGTTTTTT.

CDR3 in DNA: TGCAGTGCTAGAGATGTTAGCGGGAGGTCTTACAATGAGCAGTTCTTC. Translated, it gives CSARDVSGRSYNEQFF. This sequence joins TRBV20-1 and TRBJ2-1; 10 nucleotides align to TRBD2. J lost 4 bases, V lost 0 bases, and 6 bases had no gene match. The germline gives CDR1 DFQATT, CDR2 SNEGSKA (reference sequence). The CDR3 sequence is 16 residues long.

In this sample, this clonotype turned up many times. The rearrangement links TRBV12-3 or TRBV12-4 to TRBJ1-6, with D perhaps matching TRBD1 (5 bases). Trimming left V 6 bases short and J 7 bases short, with 10 bases between. CDR3 length: 13 amino acids. CDR3 in amino acids: CASRRTQNSPLHF. In nucleotides, the CDR3 is TGTGCCAGCAGGCGGACACAGAATTCACCCCTCCACTTT.

This clonotype turned up a few times. A much larger clone differs from this one at a single base, so this may be a read error. The V call is TRBV12-3 or TRBV12-4, the J call TRBJ1-1; possibly TRBD1 for D (5 bases). The length of the CDR3 is 13 residues. V shed 5 bases and J shed 4 bases, with 11 bases lying between them. The chain's CDR3 is CASSQGLGTEAFF. CDR3 DNA sequence: TGTGCCAGCAGTCAGGGACTTGGCACTGAAGCTTTCTTT.

This rearrangement joins TRBV7-9 to TRBJ2-5, with no clear D. The J call may be faulty, since TRBJ2-7 better matches the DNA end. Germline CDR1 and CDR2: SEHNR and FQNEAQ (reference sequence). The CDR3 has 15 amino acids. The CDR3 region is CASSFWAGSSYEQYF. The DNA of the CDR3 is TGTGCCAGCAGCTTTTGGGCAGGCAGCTCCTACGAGCAGTACTTC.

Of note for this clonotype: The junction shows a germline mismatch at one end, possibly a read error. V is TRBV27 and J is TRBJ1-5; 7 positions match TRBD1. This CDR3 comprises 14 residues. Germline CDR1 and CDR2: MNHEY and SMNVEV (reference sequence). CDR3 DNA sequence: TGTGTCAGCAGTTACAGGGGCGGCAATCAGCCCCAGCATTTT. The encoded protein is CVSSYRGGNQPQHF.

The rearrangement joins TRBV2 to TRBJ1-4; tentative D call: TRBD1 (5 bases). The CDR3 is 13 amino acids. Per the germline V gene, CDR1 is SNHLY and CDR2 is FYNNEI. V was pared by 4 bases and J by 8 bases, with 11 bases between. CDR3 protein: CASSGRGSEKLFF. Here the CDR3 DNA reads TGTGCCAGCAGTGGACGGGGGAGCGAAAAACTGTTTTTT.

V is TRBV29-1 and J is TRBJ1-1; D gene uncertain. This CDR3 contains 13 residues. The V end was cut by 7 bases, the J end by 1 base, with 13 bases between. Germline V gene data show CDR1 as SQVTM and CDR2 as ANQGSEA. Here the CDR3 reads CSGSRGGNTEAFF. The CDR3 bases are TGCAGCGGATCGCGGGGAGGGAACACTGAAGCTTTCTTT.

The V call is TRBV20-1, the J call TRBJ2-3, with 8 bases fitting TRBD2. The CDR3 length is 12 residues. The V and J ends lost 7 bases and 7 bases, in that order; junction bases with no gene match: 7. Germline V lookup: CDR1 DFQATT, CDR2 SNEGSKA (reference sequence). CDR3 bases: TGCAGTGTCCCGGGGGGGCTGAATACGCAGTATTTT. Translation: CSVPGGLNTQYF.

V and J are TRBV5-5 and TRBJ1-1; D unclear. V shed 0 bases and J shed 10 bases, with 16 bases lying between them. Germline V gene lookup returns CDR1 SGHKS and CDR2 YYEKEE (reference sequence). This CDR3 is built from 14 residues. CDR3 amino acids: CASSLVSTRPGAFF. The CDR3 bases are TGTGCCAGCAGCTTGGTATCCACCCGACCTGGAGCTTTCTTT.

The chain carries TRBV5-4 and TRBJ2-7, with 7 positions matching TRBD1. Germline values: CDR1 SGHNT, CDR2 YYREEE (reference sequence). V lost 3 bases to trimming and J lost 9 bases; unmatched junction nucleotides: 6. The CDR3 totals 12 residues. The CDR3 loop is CASSSTGLRQYF. The CDR3 DNA follows: TGTGCCAGCAGCTCGACAGGGTTAAGGCAGTACTTC.